The rows below give T cell receptor beta chains drawn from one sample of a study of blood T cell repertoires in COVID-19. Some clones are missing from TCRdb's copy, which holds only in-frame ones; the method was immunoSEQ multiplex PCR. The sample includes hundreds of thousands of clones, approximately 90% of them seen just once. Sequenced material: peripheral blood. These receptors were obtained from a man aged 60 to 75 with COVID-19, enrolled during active disease. CDR3s include the opening cysteine and the closing phenylalanine or tryptophan. A D gene is named only where the DNA matches it firmly.

v_gene	d_gene	CDR3aa
TRBV27	TRBD1	CASSFFGTDPYEQYF
TRBV6-6	-	CASTYAGVVYEQYF
TRBV10-1	-	CASSPSRTDTQYF
TRBV27	TRBD2	CASKASGSIETQYF
TRBV3-1/TRBV3-2	TRBD1	CASSLNRGDEQYF
TRBV10-1	TRBD1	CASSGGQGRYEQYF
TRBV5-8	TRBD1	CASSVLQGAIGQYF
TRBV5-1	-	CASSSTGGSSGNTIYF
TRBV12-3/TRBV12-4	TRBD2	CASSFGGGNEQFF
TRBV28	-	CASSTWTVSVYGYTF
TRBV6-2/TRBV6-3	TRBD2	CASSFDSGRALPYEQYF
TRBV6-2/TRBV6-3	-	CASSLRTSFNQPQHF
TRBV4-1	TRBD2	CASSQVPLAASSYNEQFF
TRBV6-1	TRBD2	CASSRLAGAYEQYF
TRBV11-2	TRBD2	CASSSINPGGYNEQFF
TRBV4-3	-	CASSQEDSVGELFF
TRBV28	-	CASSSGTLHAFF
TRBV29-1	TRBD1	CSAIQGAGNTIYF
TRBV6-5	-	CASRRDNRVWFF
TRBV4-1	TRBD1	CASSPTGGYEQFF
TRBV29-1	-	CSVQTDLSYNEQFF
TRBV6-5	-	CASSFLTGTEAFF
TRBV14	TRBD2	CASSQGAGTRFLYEQFF
TRBV23-1	TRBD2	CASSQLGGSTDTQYF
TRBV2	TRBD1	CASSDPRRQGLYEQYF
TRBV29-1	TRBD2	CSVSSGGFAYEQYF
TRBV9	-	CASSAGSGEPEAFF
TRBV29-1	TRBD2	CSAFGGGLDYEQYF